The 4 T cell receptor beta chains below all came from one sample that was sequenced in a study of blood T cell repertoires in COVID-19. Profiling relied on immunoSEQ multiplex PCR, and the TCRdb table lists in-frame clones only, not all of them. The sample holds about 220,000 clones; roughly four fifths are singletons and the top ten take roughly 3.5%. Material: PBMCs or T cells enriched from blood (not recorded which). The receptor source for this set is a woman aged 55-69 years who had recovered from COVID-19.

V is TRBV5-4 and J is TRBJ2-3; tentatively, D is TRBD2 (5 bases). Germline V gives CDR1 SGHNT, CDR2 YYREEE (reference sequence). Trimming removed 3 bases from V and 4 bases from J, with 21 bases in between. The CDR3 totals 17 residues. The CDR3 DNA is TGTGCCAGCAGCTCGGAAGCACTAGGTTTTCCTCCAGATACGCAGTATTTT. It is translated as CASSSEALGFPPDTQYF.

In DNA form, the CDR3 reads TGCGCCAGCAGCTTGGAGGGACACCCTACCACAGATACGCAGTATTTT. Translated, it gives CASSLEGHPTTDTQYF. This rearrangement joins TRBV5-1 to TRBJ2-3, with D perhaps matching TRBD1 (6 bases). Germline values: CDR1 SGHRS, CDR2 YFSETQ. The CDR3 is made up of 16 amino acids. The V end lost 0 bases, the J end lost 2 bases, and 13 bases lay between the germline ends.

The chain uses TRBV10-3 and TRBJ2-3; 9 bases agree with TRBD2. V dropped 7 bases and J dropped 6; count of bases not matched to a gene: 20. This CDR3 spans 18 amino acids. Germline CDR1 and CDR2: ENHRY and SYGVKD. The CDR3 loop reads CAITKQGVAGDKSDTQYF. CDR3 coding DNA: TGTGCCATCACTAAGCAAGGTGTAGCGGGGGACAAATCGGATACGCAGTATTTT.

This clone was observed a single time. The CDR3 DNA is TGTGCCACCTTGGTGGGGCCATATAGCAATCAGCCCCAGCATTTT. Translating it yields CATLVGPYSNQPQHF. The rearrangement joins TRBV6-5 to TRBJ1-5, with D perhaps matching TRBD1 (5 bases). The ends were cut back, 10 bases at V and 0 bases at J, with 16 bases in the middle. The CDR3 has 15 amino acids. Germline lookup yields CDR1 MNHEY and CDR2 SVGAGI.